The T cell receptor beta chain described here comes from a study of graft-versus-host responses after intestinal transplantation. Study conclusions and caveats: GvH clones appeared in recipient marrow, some first in ileum or blood.

Details on this clone: The antigen remains undetermined.

Trimming cost V 4 bases and J 6 bases, with 13 bases left between them. Germline V gene data show CDR1 as ENHRY and CDR2 as SYGVKD. The CDR3 is 13 amino acids. Libraries were prepared by immunoSEQ multiplex PCR; TCRdb keeps only in-frame clonotypes and omits some of them. Of roughly 39,000 clones listed, 90% to 95% are singletons. The sequence came from a human donor who was the organ donor for an intestinal transplant. Here the sequenced sample was unstimulated CD8+ T cells sorted from spleen or lymph node cells, taken before transplant. The genes are TRBV10-3 and TRBJ2-7; TRBD2 is a possible D gene (6 bases). The CDR3 is CAISASLLAEQYF. The CDR3 coding sequence is TGTGCCATCAGTGCTTCCCTACTAGCCGAGCAGTACTTC.